This TCR beta chain was recorded in a study of blood T cells in healthy people across ages. Through a sample-barcoded 5' primer and a J-beta primer mix, a second PCR was run for roughly 6 to 11 cycles. One entry per CDR3 protein, called by TCRdb with MiXCR from the 5' RACE reads. The repertoire holds 1.4 million or so distinct CDR3 sequences, with 35% to 45% as singletons. This clonotype was detected a few times. Antigen specificity is unknown. One junction end disagrees with the germline gene, perhaps due to a read error. Study-wide results and limits: Older individuals had lower TCR beta diversity per million T cells (the decline was roughly linear). The unsorted PBMCs prevented any conclusive comparison of naive versus antigen-experienced cells.

Source material: blood. The TCR was taken from a woman aged 18-29 years in good health.

DNA of the CDR3: TGTGCCAGCAGTTTAGGACAGGGAATAAACACTGAAGCTTTCTTT. Translating gives CASSLGQGINTEAFF. The gene calls are TRBV7-9 and TRBJ1-1; TRBD1 agrees at 8 bases. CDR3 length: 15 residues. Germline loops: CDR1 SEHNR, CDR2 FQNEAQ (reference sequence).